Listed here are 32 T cell receptor beta chains from one sample, sequenced in a study of metastatic and nonmetastatic thyroid tumors (dated by TCRdb to about 2020). No treatment had been received by any patient before thyroid surgery. The library was prepared using PCR. The sequencer was an Illumina HiSeq 4000. The public reads were reprocessed in TCRdb via fastp at Q25 and MiXCR, keeping in-frame beta chains. The sample data list 5,100 or so clones, and 28% of these were observed just once. Roughly 27% of the sample belongs to the ten largest clones. The specimen was adjacent normal tissue. The receptor source for this set is a female donor with papillary thyroid cancer or a benign thyroid nodule (not recorded which). Some clones in this sample may be carry-over from other donors' samples.

This chain uses TRBV5-1 with TRBJ1-2; D gene uncertain. V was cut by 2 bases and J by 3 bases, with 20 bases left in between. Germline CDR1 is SGHRS and CDR2 is YFSETQ. This CDR3 comprises 17 residues. CDR3 nucleotides: TGCGCCAGCAGCTTCATTCCGGCGGGTTTTAGTGACTATGGCTACACCTTC. This translates into CASSFIPAGFSDYGYTF.

The DNA of the CDR3 is TGCAGTGCTAGTCCCAACTATGGCTACACCTTC. Translated, it gives CSASPNYGYTF. The chain links TRBV20-1 to TRBJ1-2, with D unresolved. V gave up 3 bases and J gave up 2 bases, with 4 bases separating them. The CDR3 is 11 residues long. Germline V CDR1 and CDR2: DFQATT, SNEGSKA (reference sequence).

This clone was observed a few times. The identical CDR3 is also encoded by other nucleotide sequences in the sample. The J gene is TRBJ2-3, the V gene TRBV20-1, with 9 bases aligning to TRBD2. The CDR3 has 14 amino acids. CDR1 and CDR2 (germline): DFQATT, SNEGSKA (reference sequence). The CDR3 loop is CRGISSGGTDTQYF. The CDR3 region has the DNA TGCAGAGGGATTTCTAGCGGGGGCACAGATACGCAGTATTTT.

The rearrangement joins TRBV7-9 to TRBJ1-1; unclear D gene. The CDR3 consists of 11 residues. The germline CDR1 and CDR2 sequences are SEHNR and FQNEAQ (reference sequence). V lost 5 bases and J lost 6, with 7 bases in between. The chain's CDR3 is CASSRQPEAFF. As DNA, the CDR3 is TGTGCCAGCAGCCGACAACCTGAAGCTTTCTTT.

This clone counts as medium-sized. CDR3 DNA: TGTGCCAGCAGAGTACAGGGGATGAACACTGAAGCTTTCTTT. This translates into CASRVQGMNTEAFF. This chain connects TRBV27 to TRBJ1-1; TRBD1 agrees at 7 bases. The CDR3 covers 14 residues. In germline, CDR1 is MNHEY, CDR2 SMNVEV (reference sequence). V was clipped by 6 bases and J by 0 bases; unmatched bases: 4.

This clone showed up just a few times. A much larger clone lies a single base off, so this may be a read error. The V call is TRBV24-1, the J call TRBJ2-7, with D perhaps matching TRBD2 (6 bases). Germline V gives CDR1 KGHDR, CDR2 SFDVKD. Trimming removed 3 bases from V and 3 bases from J, with 8 bases in between. This CDR3 comprises 13 residues. CDR3 in amino acids: CATSDGGYYEQYF. CDR3 bases: TGTGCCACCAGTGATGGAGGGTACTACGAGCAGTACTTC.

For this clone: A much larger clone differs by one base, so this may be a read error. Distinct nucleotide sequences in the sample also encode this CDR3. This rearrangement joins TRBV20-1 to TRBJ2-2; the match to TRBD1 covers 7 bases. There are 17 residues in the CDR3. Trimming took 0 bases from V and 2 from J; bases not matched to a gene: 9. The V gene's germline CDR1 is DFQATT and CDR2 SNEGSKA (reference sequence). The chain's CDR3 is CSARDVEGAVNTGELFF. CDR3 DNA sequence: TGCAGTGCTAGAGATGTCGAGGGGGCCGTTAACACCGGGGAGCTGTTTTTT.

This clone was counted between two and nine times. J is TRBJ2-2 and V is TRBV5-1; weak D call: TRBD1 (6 bases). CDR1 SGHRS and CDR2 YFSETQ come from the germline V gene. Deletions cut 4 bases from V and 1 base from J, with 11 bases between. CDR3 length: 15 amino acids. Here the CDR3 reads CASSVSTGNTGELFF. CDR3 nucleotide sequence: TGCGCCAGCAGCGTATCGACAGGGAACACCGGGGAGCTGTTTTTT.

The chain carries TRBV5-1 and TRBJ2-7; the match to TRBD1 covers 7 bases. The germline CDR1 and CDR2 sequences are SGHRS and YFSETQ. The trim removed 0 bases at V and 0 bases at J, leaving 3 bases unmatched. The CDR3 loop spans 15 amino acids. The CDR3, as DNA: TGCGCCAGCAGCTTGGGACAGGGTTTCTCCTACGAGCAGTACTTC. Translation gives CASSLGQGFSYEQYF.

This clone was recorded a few times. The chain joins TRBV28 to TRBJ1-5, with TRBD1 matching 8 bases. This CDR3 region has 15 residues. The V gene's germline CDR1 is MDHEN and CDR2 SYDVKM. Losses at the gene ends were 6 bases for V and 5 bases for J; bases not matched to a gene: 9. The CDR3 loop is CASSDRGGGYQPQHF. CDR3 DNA sequence: TGTGCCAGCAGCGACAGGGGCGGCGGGTATCAGCCCCAGCATTTT.

By sample share, this clone is medium-sized. The V and J genes are TRBV7-2 and TRBJ2-5, with TRBD2 identical over 13 bases. V trimming: 5 bases; J trimming: 5 bases; junction bases outside the gene matches: 8. This CDR3 spans 16 amino acids. Per the germline V gene, CDR1 is SGHTA and CDR2 is FQGNSA. The CDR3 DNA is TGTGCCAGCAGCCGAAGGACTAGCGGGAGTGGGGAGACCCAGTACTTC. Its translation is CASSRRTSGSGETQYF.

This clone has more than one count but fewer than ten. The V gene is TRBV3-1, the J gene TRBJ1-2, with unresolved D. The CDR3 is 12 amino acids. The V end lost 2 bases, the J end lost 8 bases, and 9 bases lay between the germline ends. Germline values: CDR1 LGHDT, CDR2 YNNKEL (reference sequence). The CDR3, as DNA: TGTGCCAGCAGCCAATTAAACTCGGGCTACACCTTC. Translated, it gives CASSQLNSGYTF.

The chain couples TRBV14 to TRBJ1-1; TRBD1 is a possible D gene (6 bases). Looked up from germline, CDR1 is SGHDN and CDR2 is FVKESK. V was shortened by 1 base and J by 6 bases, with 15 bases between the two germline ends. This CDR3 comprises 15 residues. Written as DNA, the CDR3 is TGTGCCAGCAGCCAAGTTCTGACAGGAGCCGCTGAAGCTTTCTTT. It yields the protein CASSQVLTGAAEAFF.

By share, this clone counts as medium-sized. The rearrangement joins TRBV5-5 to TRBJ2-7; 8 nucleotides agree with TRBD2. V shed 4 bases and J 1 base; nucleotides not matched to a gene: 10. The CDR3 contains 16 residues. CDR1 SGHKS and CDR2 YYEKEE come from the germline V gene (reference sequence). The CDR3 DNA reads as TGTGCCAGCAGCGCGGGTAGTAGCGGGACGTCCTACGAGCAGTACTTC. Its protein product is CASSAGSSGTSYEQYF.

About this clone itself: Other DNA sequences from this sample encode an identical CDR3 as well. The CDR3 loop reads CASSLTGQPNNQPQHF. The CDR3 bases are TGTGCCAGCAGCTTAACGGGACAGCCCAACAATCAGCCCCAGCATTTT. The chain couples TRBV7-2 to TRBJ1-5, with 7 nucleotides matching TRBD1. V shed 2 bases, J shed 3 bases, and the junction held 7 bases outside the gene matches. The CDR3 loop spans 16 amino acids. CDR1 is SGHTA, CDR2 FQGNSA, per germline. The entire variable domain, with the rest obtained from reference TRBV7-2 and TRBJ1-5, is as follows: GAGVSQSPSNKVTEKGKDVELRCDPISGHTALYWYRQSLGQGLEFLIYFQGNSAPDKSGLPSDRFSAERTGGSVSTLTIQRTQQEDSAVYLCASSLTGQPNNQPQHFGDGTRLSIL.

The gene calls are TRBV11-2 and TRBJ1-1; the D is unclear. Germline-derived CDR1 and CDR2 are SGHAT and FQNNGV. The CDR3 is made up of 14 amino acids. The germline V and J ends were trimmed by 5 bases and 1 base, with 11 bases remaining between them. The CDR3 spells CASSPAVTNTEAFF. CDR3 sequence (DNA): TGTGCCAGCAGCCCCGCGGTCACGAACACTGAAGCTTTCTTT. Supplemented by reference TRBV11-2 and TRBJ1-1, the full variable domain reads EAGVAQSPRYKIIEKRQSVAFWCNPISGHATLYWYQQILGQGPKLLIQFQNNGVVDDSQLPKDRFSAERLKGVDSTLKIQPAKLEDSAVYLCASSPAVTNTEAFFGQGTRLTVV.

In the case of this clone: It may be a read error: a sequence one base away is much more abundant. The chain carries TRBV6-1 and TRBJ1-1, with 8 bases lining up with TRBD1. Germline V CDR1 and CDR2: MNHNS, SASEGT. J was trimmed by 5 bases and V by 4 bases; bases with no gene match: 9. The CDR3 covers 15 residues. This chain's CDR3 is CASSVYRQGNTEAFF. The CDR3 DNA reads TGTGCCAGCAGTGTATACAGACAGGGGAATACTGAAGCTTTCTTT.

This clone was detected many times. Other nucleotide sequences in the sample specify the same CDR3. The chain has TRBV30 and TRBJ1-6; D unclear. Looked up from germline, CDR1 is GTSNPN and CDR2 is SVGIG (reference sequence). The CDR3 spans 13 residues. Trimming cost V 0 bases and J 7 bases, with 7 bases left between them. CDR3 in amino acids: CAWSVRSNSPLHF. The CDR3 nucleotides read TGTGCCTGGAGTGTCCGGTCCAATTCACCCCTCCACTTT. The full variable domain, with the rest looked up from reference TRBV30 and TRBJ1-6, is SQTIHQWPATLVQPVGSPLSLECTVEGTSNPNLYWYRQAAGRGLQLLFYSVGIGQISSEVPQNLSASRPQDRQFILSSKKLLLSDSGFYLCAWSVRSNSPLHFGNGTRLTVT.

This clone was found many times. The sample contains more than one DNA sequence encoding this CDR3. The genes are TRBV6-1 and TRBJ2-1; D not certain. The ends were cut back, 4 bases at V and 10 bases at J, with 11 bases in the middle. The CDR3 is 12 residues long. The germline V gene encodes CDR1 MNHNS and CDR2 SASEGT. In DNA form, the CDR3 reads TGTGCCAGCAGTGGACAAGCCGTGGAGCAGTTCTTC. Protein product: CASSGQAVEQFF.

This clone was seen more than once but under ten times. The chain uses TRBV6-9 and TRBJ1-3; possible D gene TRBD1, 5 bases. V was pared by 2 bases and J by 0 bases, with 8 bases between. Germline V CDR1 and CDR2: MNHGY, SVAAGI. This CDR3 contains 15 residues. CDR3 residues: CASSYIGGSGNTIYF. The CDR3 coding sequence is TGTGCCAGCAGTTATATCGGGGGCTCTGGAAACACCATATATTTT.

This clone was observed a handful of times. A much larger clone is a single base away; this may be a read error. The gene calls are TRBV6-4 and TRBJ2-5; 8 nucleotides agree with TRBD2. The germline V gene encodes CDR1 MRHNA and CDR2 SNTAGT. The CDR3 has 15 amino acids. The CDR3 sequence: CASSTDGGDRETQYF. DNA for the CDR3: TGTGCAAGCAGTACCGACGGGGGGGATCGAGAGACCCAGTACTTC.

This sequence joins TRBV6-1 and TRBJ2-2; 7 bases agree with TRBD1. In germline, CDR1 is MNHNS, CDR2 SASEGT. J was trimmed by 4 bases and V by 6 bases; bases with no gene match: 5. This CDR3 contains 14 residues. CDR3 in amino acids: CASRTGQATGELFF. The CDR3 nucleotides read TGTGCCAGCAGAACTGGACAGGCCACCGGGGAGCTGTTTTTT.

The chain employs TRBV12-3 or TRBV12-4 and TRBJ2-7; D gene uncertain. V was cut by 0 bases and J by 1 base, with 10 bases left in between. There are 15 residues in the CDR3. This CDR3 reads CASSLAGRVSYEQYF. CDR3 coding DNA: TGTGCCAGCAGTTTAGCCGGACGGGTGTCCTACGAGCAGTACTTC.

This clone was observed a few times. The rearrangement uses TRBV2 and TRBJ1-6; no firm D call. The CDR3 sequence is 16 residues long. Trimming pared 7 bases from V and 5 bases from J, leaving 18 bases between. Germline CDR1 reads SNHLY; CDR2 reads FYNNEI. DNA of the CDR3: TGTGCCAGCACTGGTGGATGGGGTCGGAATAATTCACCCCTCCACTTT. This encodes CASTGGWGRNNSPLHF.

This clone is large by share. V gene TRBV28 combines with J gene TRBJ2-1; TRBD2 matches 10 bases. This CDR3 is built from 15 residues. In germline, CDR1 is MDHEN, CDR2 SYDVKM. V trimming: 4 bases; J trimming: 8 bases; junction bases outside the gene matches: 8. For the CDR3, the DNA is TGTGCCAGCAGTTCGACGGGACTAGCGAGATATGAGCAGTTCTTC. Translation: CASSSTGLARYEQFF.

This clone was seen only a few times. The chain combines TRBV28 with TRBJ2-7; D may correspond to TRBD1 or TRBD2 (5 bases each). Trimming removed 7 bases from V and 3 bases from J, with 13 bases in between. From germline, CDR1 is MDHEN and CDR2 SYDVKM. CDR3 length: 13 residues. Here the CDR3 DNA reads TGTGCCAGCAATTGGGGCCGGGGCTACGAGCAGTACTTC. Translation gives CASNWGRGYEQYF.

The genes are TRBV20-1 and TRBJ1-6; D unclear. Deletions cut 3 bases from V and 5 bases from J, with 11 bases between. Germline V CDR1 and CDR2: DFQATT, SNEGSKA (reference sequence). There are 14 residues in the CDR3. Here the CDR3 DNA reads TGCAGTGCTAGTTTATCCCAGGATAATTCACCCCTCCACTTT. Translation gives CSASLSQDNSPLHF.

This clone is deemed medium-sized. This chain links TRBV7-6 with TRBJ2-7; possible D gene TRBD2, 6 bases. This CDR3 contains 15 residues. The germline V gene encodes CDR1 SGHVS and CDR2 FNYEAQ. With 0 bases removed from V and 3 bases from J, the gap between germline ends came to 12 bases. In DNA form, the CDR3 reads TGTGCCAGCAGCTTAGCGCAGACTAGTATCTACGAGCAGTACTTC. Protein sequence: CASSLAQTSIYEQYF.

This clone was seen a handful of times. The chain uses TRBV12-3 or TRBV12-4 and TRBJ1-1, with D unresolved. The CDR3 has 13 residues. Trimming pared 2 bases from V and 4 bases from J, leaving 8 bases between. The CDR3 protein is CASSLPTGTEAFF. Written as DNA, the CDR3 is TGTGCCAGCAGTTTACCCACGGGCACTGAAGCTTTCTTT.

Ten or more counts support this clone. For the CDR3, the DNA is TGTGCCAGTAAACCTCGACATCTTGACAATCAGCCCCAGCATTTT. The encoded protein is CASKPRHLDNQPQHF. V gene TRBV5-5 combines with J gene TRBJ1-5; no firm D call. CDR1 and CDR2 from the germline V gene are SGHKS and YYEKEE (reference sequence). The CDR3 covers 15 residues. V was shortened by 8 bases and J by 3 bases, with 18 bases between the two germline ends.

A few counts support this clone. A much more abundant neighbour one base away suggests this may be a read error. CDR3 in amino acids: CASSLLASSTDTLYF. In DNA, the CDR3 is TGTGCCAGCAGCCTACTAGCTAGTAGCACAGATACGCTGTATTTT. The chain carries TRBV2 and TRBJ2-3; perhaps TRBD2 as D (6 bases). The CDR3 consists of 15 residues. Per the germline V gene, CDR1 is SNHLY and CDR2 is FYNNEI.

Points on this clone: Since a much larger clone is just one base distant, this may be a read error. This chain uses TRBV12-3 or TRBV12-4 with TRBJ1-1; D not certain. The length of the CDR3 is 13 residues. V lost 5 bases, J lost 1 base, and 8 bases lay in between. The CDR3 DNA reads as TGTGCCAGCAGTGTGACGGGGAACACTGAAGCTTTCTTT. This translates into CASSVTGNTEAFF.